Here is one T cell receptor (beta chain) with its context. The antigen is not known. Naive CD4+ cells had CD25+ Tregs removed. Trimming removed 6 bases from V and 8 bases from J, with 14 bases in between. The CDR3 is 14 residues long. Germline CDR1 MNHNY, CDR2 SVGAGI (reference sequence). Study-wide points: Larger-cohort validation covered only one TCR beta V-J rearrangement. The TCR gene usage of tumor memory CD4+ T cells clustered together with blood and lymph node memory CD4+ cells and with lymph node naive CD4+ cells.

From the 5' RACE reads, TCRdb called clonotypes with MiXCR, one entry per CDR3 protein. The sample yields approximately 40,000 distinct CDR3 sequences, around 18% seen once. The receptor was isolated from a female donor with breast cancer. What was sequenced was naive CD4+ T cells sorted from a lymph node. Subset indicated: naive CD4+ T cells, CD4+CD45RA+CD25-. The genes are TRBV6-6 and TRBJ1-6, with D unclear. The CDR3 here is CASSHSFGDSPLHF. As DNA, the CDR3 is TGTGCCAGCAGCCACAGCTTTGGGGATTCACCCCTCCACTTT.